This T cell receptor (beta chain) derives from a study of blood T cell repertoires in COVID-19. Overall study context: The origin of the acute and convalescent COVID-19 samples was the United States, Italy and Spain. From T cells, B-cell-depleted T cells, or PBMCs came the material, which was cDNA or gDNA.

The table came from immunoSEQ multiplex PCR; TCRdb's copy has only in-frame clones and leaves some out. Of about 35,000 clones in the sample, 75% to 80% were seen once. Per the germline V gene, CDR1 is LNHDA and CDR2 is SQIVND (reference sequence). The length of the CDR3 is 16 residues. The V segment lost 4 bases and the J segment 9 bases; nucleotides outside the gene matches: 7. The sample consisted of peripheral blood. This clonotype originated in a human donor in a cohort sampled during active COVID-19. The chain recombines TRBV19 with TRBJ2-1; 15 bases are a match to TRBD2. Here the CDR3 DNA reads TGTGCCAGTAGTACCCGGACTAGCGGGGGGGCCGTTGAGCAGTTCTTC. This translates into CASSTRTSGGAVEQFF.